This T cell receptor beta chain was sequenced during a study of blood T cell repertoires in COVID-19. Turning to the study itself: Italy, Spain and the United States were the sources of the convalescent and acute COVID-19 samples. PBMCs, B-cell-depleted T cells, or T cells provided the cDNA or gDNA that made up the material.

The CDR3 runs 17 residues. With 4 bases clipped from V and 3 bases from J, the junction kept 9 bases outside the gene matches. From germline, CDR1 is MGHRA and CDR2 YSYEKL. Original methodology: Amplification with reference gene primers provided the estimates of nucleated cell counts. The repertoire was sequenced with immunoSEQ multiplex PCR; TCRdb's copy has only in-frame clones and lacks some. The V and J calls and the clone size are those of that table, but D and trimming were determined from the DNA. The sample carries more than 150,000 clones, more than 85% recorded once. This TCR was recovered from a woman aged 70-85 years with acute or convalescent COVID-19. V usage is TRBV4-1 and J usage is TRBJ2-2; TRBD1 agrees at 9 bases. Source material: peripheral blood. The CDR3 reads CASSPLTGGGDTGELFF. The CDR3 DNA reads as TGCGCCAGCAGCCCACTTACAGGGGGCGGCGACACCGGGGAGCTGTTTTTT.